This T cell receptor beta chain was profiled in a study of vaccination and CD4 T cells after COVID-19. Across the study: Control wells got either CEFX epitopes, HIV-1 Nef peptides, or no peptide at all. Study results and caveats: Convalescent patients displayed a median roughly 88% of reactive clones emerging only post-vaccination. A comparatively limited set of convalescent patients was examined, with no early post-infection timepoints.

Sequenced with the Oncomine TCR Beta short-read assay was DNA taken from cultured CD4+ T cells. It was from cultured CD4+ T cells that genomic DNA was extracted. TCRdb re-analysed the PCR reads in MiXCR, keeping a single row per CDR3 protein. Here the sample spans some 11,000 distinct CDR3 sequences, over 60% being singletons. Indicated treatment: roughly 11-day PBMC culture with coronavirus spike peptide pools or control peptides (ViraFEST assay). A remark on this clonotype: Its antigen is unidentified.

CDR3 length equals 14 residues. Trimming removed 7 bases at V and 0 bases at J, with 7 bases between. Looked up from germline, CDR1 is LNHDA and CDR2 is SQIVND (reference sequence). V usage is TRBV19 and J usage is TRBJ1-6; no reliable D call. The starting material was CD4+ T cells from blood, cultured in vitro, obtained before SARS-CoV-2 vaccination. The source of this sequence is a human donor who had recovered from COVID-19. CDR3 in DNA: TGTGCCAGTACCAGGAGCTCCTATAATTCACCCCTCCACTTT. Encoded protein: CASTRSSYNSPLHF. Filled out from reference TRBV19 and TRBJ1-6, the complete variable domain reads DGGITQSPKYLFRKEGQNVTLSCEQNLNHDAMYWYRQDPGQGLRLIYYSQIVNDFQKGDIAEGYSVSREKKESFPLTVTSAQKNPTAFYLCASTRSSYNSPLHFGNGTRLTVT.